This T cell receptor (beta chain) was retrieved from a study of blood T cells in healthy people across ages. V was pared by 0 bases and J by 0 bases, with 7 bases of the junction left unmatched. Germline CDR1 is SNHLY and CDR2 is FYNNEI. The CDR3 length is 17 residues. Primed by a sample-barcoded 5' primer and a J-beta primer mix, a second PCR proceeded for 7 to 11 cycles. TCRdb re-called the 5' RACE reads through MiXCR, storing one row per CDR3 protein. The sample yields roughly 1,000,000 distinct CDR3 sequences, less than 25% seen once. This sample also belongs to another study, concerning T cells of mothers and their children.

This chain uses TRBV2 with TRBJ2-5, with 7 bases that match TRBD1. The TCR comes from a girl aged 2-9 years in good health. Sequencing was carried out using blood. CDR3 sequence: CASSEAAWDRYQETQYF. The DNA of the CDR3 is TGTGCCAGCAGTGAAGCGGCCTGGGACAGATACCAAGAGACCCAGTACTTC.